This T cell receptor beta chain emerged from a study of somatic mutations in cytotoxic T cells in rheumatoid arthritis. Sequencing was performed with immunoSEQ multiplex PCR; in TCRdb, only in-frame clones are kept and a portion is missing. Here the sample spans some 10,000 clones, around 81% being singletons. The CDR3 runs to 14 residues. V lost 11 bases to trimming and J lost 5 bases, with 21 bases between them. CDR1 ENHRY and CDR2 SYGVKD come from the germline V gene. The chain is built from TRBV10-3 and TRBJ2-5; D possibly corresponds to TRBD1 (6 bases). The receptor comes from a woman between 45 and 65 years old in good health. Sequencing was carried out using CD8+ T cells sorted from blood. The CDR3 reads CAANDGQPGETQYF. CDR3 DNA sequence: TGTGCCGCAAATGACGGACAGCCCGGGGAGACCCAGTACTTC.